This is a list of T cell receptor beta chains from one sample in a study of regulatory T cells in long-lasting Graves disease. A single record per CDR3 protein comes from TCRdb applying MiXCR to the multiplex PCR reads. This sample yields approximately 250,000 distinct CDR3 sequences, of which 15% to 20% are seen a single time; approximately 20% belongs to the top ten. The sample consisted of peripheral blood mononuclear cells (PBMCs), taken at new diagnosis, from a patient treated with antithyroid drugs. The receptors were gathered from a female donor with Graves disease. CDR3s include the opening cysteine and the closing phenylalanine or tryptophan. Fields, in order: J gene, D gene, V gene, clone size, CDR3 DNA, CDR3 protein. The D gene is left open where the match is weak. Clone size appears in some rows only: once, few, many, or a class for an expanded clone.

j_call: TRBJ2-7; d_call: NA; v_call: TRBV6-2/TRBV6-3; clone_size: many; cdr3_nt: TGTGCCAGCAGTTACGGCCCTCTTGGATCCGAGCAGTACTTC; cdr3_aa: CASSYGPLGSEQYF
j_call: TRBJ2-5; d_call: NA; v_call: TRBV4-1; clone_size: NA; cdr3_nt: TGCGCCAGCAGCCATCAGGTTTGGGGTAGCGGAGCCGAAGAGACCCAGTACTTC; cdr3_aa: CASSHQVWGSGAEETQYF
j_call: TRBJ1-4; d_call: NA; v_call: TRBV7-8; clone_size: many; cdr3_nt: TGTGCCAGCAGCTTATTCTATCCCGCTCCGCAGATAAGAGATGAAAAACTGTTTTTT; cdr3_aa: CASSLFYPAPQIRDEKLFF
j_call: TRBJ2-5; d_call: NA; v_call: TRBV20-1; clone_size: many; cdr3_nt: TGCAGTGCTAGAATCCCCCAGAAAGAGACCCAGTACTTC; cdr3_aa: CSARIPQKETQYF
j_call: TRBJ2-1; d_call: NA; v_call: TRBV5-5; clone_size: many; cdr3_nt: TGTGCCAGCAGCTTTCCCGGGGGCAATGAGCAGTTCTTC; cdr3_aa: CASSFPGGNEQFF
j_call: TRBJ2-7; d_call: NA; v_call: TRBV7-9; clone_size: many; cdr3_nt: TGTGCCAGCAGCTTATTGGACGGAGGTACCTACGAGCAGTACTTC; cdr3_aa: CASSLLDGGTYEQYF
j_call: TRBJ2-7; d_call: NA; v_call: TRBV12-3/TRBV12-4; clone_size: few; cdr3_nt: TGTGCCAGCAGTTCTACATGGGACTTCACCTCCTACGAGCAGTACTTC; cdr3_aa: CASSSTWDFTSYEQYF
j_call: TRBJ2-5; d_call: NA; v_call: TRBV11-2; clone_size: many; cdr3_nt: TGTGCCAGCAGCCGGGACTCGAAAGAGACCCAGTACTTC; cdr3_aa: CASSRDSKETQYF
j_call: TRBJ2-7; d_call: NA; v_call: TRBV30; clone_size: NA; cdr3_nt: TGTGCCTGGAGTGTATCGGACGGACCCTACGAGCAGTACTTC; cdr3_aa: CAWSVSDGPYEQYF
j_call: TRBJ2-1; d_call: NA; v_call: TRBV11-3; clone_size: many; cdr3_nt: TGTGCCAGCAGCCGATCTCAAGGGCGGGGATACAATGAGCAGTTCTTC; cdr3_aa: CASSRSQGRGYNEQFF
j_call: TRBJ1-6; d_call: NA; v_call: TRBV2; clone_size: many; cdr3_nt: TGTGCCAGCAAGTCGTCGGCTCCCGGAAATTCACCCCTCCACTTT; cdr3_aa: CASKSSAPGNSPLHF
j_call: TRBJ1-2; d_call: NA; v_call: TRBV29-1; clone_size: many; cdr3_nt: TGCAGCGTTGAACAGCCTAGAGGCTACACCTTC; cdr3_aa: CSVEQPRGYTF
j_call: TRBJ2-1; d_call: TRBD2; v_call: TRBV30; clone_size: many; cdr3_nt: TGTGCCTGGCGTCGTTGGAGCGGGAGTCGCGATGAGCAGTTCTTC; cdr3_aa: CAWRRWSGSRDEQFF
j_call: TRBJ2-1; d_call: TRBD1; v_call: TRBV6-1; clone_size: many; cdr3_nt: TGTGCCAGCAGTGATGGGACAGATTACAATGAGCAGTTCTTC; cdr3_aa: CASSDGTDYNEQFF
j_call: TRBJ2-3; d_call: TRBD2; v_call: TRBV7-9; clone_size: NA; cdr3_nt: TGTGCCAGCAGCGACAGCGGGAGAGCAGATACGCAGTATTTT; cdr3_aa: CASSDSGRADTQYF
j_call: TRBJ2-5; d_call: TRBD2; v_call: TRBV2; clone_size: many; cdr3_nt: TGTGCCAGCAGCCCCGGGACTAGCGGGAGTGAGACCCAGTACTTC; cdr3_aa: CASSPGTSGSETQYF
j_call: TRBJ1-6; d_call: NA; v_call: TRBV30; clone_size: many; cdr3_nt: TGTGCCTGGAGTAAGGGGTTTGGTTCACCCCTCCACTTT; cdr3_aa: CAWSKGFGSPLHF